One and the same sample provided the 13 T cell receptor beta chains below, sequenced in a study of naive CD8 T cells in extremely preterm neonates. General study results and limits: Compared with older groups, preterm CDR3s were shorter, with fewer N additions and less trimming.

Extremely preterm births at roughly 22-27 weeks of gestation supplied the samples. These receptors lack a known antigen. Repertoires were generated with immunoSEQ multiplex PCR, while TCRdb's copy carries only in-frame clones and drops some. The sample comprises around 23,000 clones, about 91% of which are singletons, and roughly 1% rests with the top ten. Sequencing used naive CD8+ T cells from cord blood. The receptors come from a boy who was born preterm.

This clone is a singleton in its sample. The chain couples TRBV27 to TRBJ2-3; the D gene could be TRBD1 or TRBD2 (5 bases each). The CDR3 extends over 12 amino acids. Trimming removed 4 bases at V and 3 bases at J, with 5 bases between. Germline V gives CDR1 MNHEY, CDR2 SMNVEV (reference sequence). The CDR3 loop reads CASSWGTDTQYF. DNA of the CDR3: TGTGCCAGCAGTTGGGGGACAGATACGCAGTATTTT.

The V and J genes are TRBV19 and TRBJ2-7; D unclear. Germline V gene sequence: CDR1 LNHDA, CDR2 SQIVND (reference sequence). The V gene lost 4 bases and the J gene lost 2 bases, with 6 bases spanning the gap. The length of the CDR3 is 12 residues. The CDR3 DNA follows: TGTGCCAGTAGTAACGGACCCTACGAGCAGTACTTC. As protein: CASSNGPYEQYF.

The chain is built from TRBV9 and TRBJ1-5; maybe TRBD1 (5 bases). The ends were cut back, 4 bases at V and 0 bases at J, with 14 bases in the middle. The CDR3 extends over 16 amino acids. The germline gives CDR1 SGDLS, CDR2 YYNGEE. The CDR3: CASSMRQPLSNQPQHF. DNA for the CDR3: TGTGCCAGCAGCATGAGACAGCCTCTTAGCAATCAGCCCCAGCATTTT.

This chain links TRBV29-1 with TRBJ1-2; D gene uncertain. The CDR3 is 11 amino acids. Trimming cost V 4 bases and J 2 bases, with 5 bases left between them. The germline gives CDR1 SQVTM, CDR2 ANQGSEA. CDR3 in amino acids: CSVAFNYGYTF. DNA of the CDR3: TGCAGCGTTGCCTTCAACTATGGCTACACCTTC.

The V and J genes are TRBV6-5 and TRBJ1-6, with D hard to call. Per germline, CDR1 MNHEY and CDR2 SVGAGI. V dropped 7 bases and J dropped 2 bases, with 12 bases sitting between them. This CDR3 has 15 amino acids. The CDR3 loop reads CASTSGWTYNSPLHF. DNA for the CDR3: TGTGCCAGCACCTCCGGGTGGACCTATAATTCACCCCTCCACTTT.

The rearrangement joins TRBV18 to TRBJ2-2; no clear D. The germline V gene has CDR1 KGHSH and CDR2 LQKENI. The CDR3 runs 12 residues. With 4 bases removed from V and 3 bases from J, the gap between germline ends came to 3 bases. CDR3 protein: CASSQDTGELFF. The DNA for the CDR3 is TGTGCCAGCTCACAGGACACCGGGGAGCTGTTTTTT.

This chain connects TRBV9 to TRBJ2-2; 7 nucleotides match TRBD2. The germline CDR1 and CDR2 sequences are SGDLS and YYNGEE. This CDR3 contains 15 residues. Trimming at V came to 4 bases and at J to 4 bases, leaving 7 bases not matched to a gene. In nucleotides, the CDR3 is TGTGCCAGCAGCAGAAAGCGGGACGGCACCGGGGAGCTGTTTTTT. The encoded protein is CASSRKRDGTGELFF. The full variable domain, completed using reference TRBV9 and TRBJ2-2, is DSGVTQTPKHLITATGQRVTLRCSPRSGDLSVYWYQQSLDQGLQFLIQYYNGEERAKGNILERFSAQQFPDLHSELNLSSLELGDSALYFCASSRKRDGTGELFFGEGSRLTVL.

This chain links TRBV19 with TRBJ2-2; 12 bases line up with TRBD1. The CDR3 runs 15 residues. Trimming removed 5 bases from V and 4 bases from J; junction bases left unmatched: 2. Germline V CDR1 and CDR2: LNHDA, SQIVND (reference sequence). The CDR3 DNA is TGTGCCAGTAGTGGGGACAGGGGGCGCACCGGGGAGCTGTTTTTT. The encoded protein is CASSGDRGRTGELFF.

The chain's CDR3 is CASTLAGGPGELFF. As DNA, the CDR3 is TGTGCCAGCACACTAGCGGGGGGGCCCGGGGAGCTGTTTTTT. J is TRBJ2-2 and V is TRBV25-1, with 13 bases that match TRBD2. Germline V gene sequence: CDR1 MGHDK, CDR2 SYGVNS. J gave up 6 bases and V 7 bases, and 2 bases lay outside the gene matches. There are 14 residues in the CDR3.

This clone was found a few times. This chain connects TRBV12-5 to TRBJ1-4; D call uncertain. This CDR3 has 12 amino acids. The germline V gene has CDR1 LGHNT and CDR2 FRNRAP. Trimming stripped 3 bases from V and 8 bases from J, with 7 bases between. As DNA, the CDR3 is TGTGCTAGTGGTTTTTGGCCCGAAAAACTGTTTTTT. Translation: CASGFWPEKLFF.

This chain connects TRBV7-6 to TRBJ2-7; 8 nucleotides match TRBD2. J was trimmed by 7 bases and V by 5 bases; bases with no gene match: 4. The CDR3 has 12 amino acids. Germline V gene sequence: CDR1 SGHVS, CDR2 FNYEAQ. The CDR3 sequence is CASSLSGVEQYF. The CDR3 bases are TGTGCCAGCAGCCTTAGCGGGGTTGAGCAGTACTTC. The whole variable domain, remainder taken from reference TRBV7-6 and TRBJ2-7, is GAGVSQSPRYKVTKRGQDVALRCDPISGHVSLYWYRQALGQGPEFLTYFNYEAQQDKSGLPNDRFSAERPEGSISTLTIQRTEQRDSAMYRCASSLSGVEQYFGPGTRLTVT.

J is TRBJ2-1 and V is TRBV7-9; TRBD2 aligns across 8 bases. Per germline, CDR1 SEHNR and CDR2 FQNEAQ (reference sequence). J gave up 5 bases and V 5 bases, and 2 bases lay outside the gene matches. The CDR3 loop spans 13 amino acids. The CDR3 is CASSETSDNEQFF. The CDR3 coding sequence is TGTGCCAGCAGCGAGACTAGCGACAATGAGCAGTTCTTC. The entire variable domain, with the rest obtained from reference TRBV7-9 and TRBJ2-1, is as follows: DTGVSQNPRHKITKRGQNVTFRCDPISEHNRLYWYRQTLGQGPEFLTYFQNEAQLEKSRLLSDRFSAERPKGSFSTLEIQRTEQGDSAMYLCASSETSDNEQFFGPGTRLTVL.

The chain recombines TRBV6-5 with TRBJ1-1; 7 nucleotides agree with TRBD1. Per the germline V gene, CDR1 is MNHEY and CDR2 is SVGAGI. The CDR3 has 13 residues. J lost 4 bases, V lost 2 bases, and 1 base had no gene match. This CDR3 reads CASSYRGRTEAFF. In nucleotides, the CDR3 is TGTGCCAGCAGTTACAGGGGGCGCACTGAAGCTTTCTTT.